Presented here are 9 T cell receptor beta chains from one specimen sequenced in a study of control samples from healthy donors and cancer patients. The repertoire was sequenced with immunoSEQ multiplex PCR; TCRdb's copy has only in-frame clones and lacks some. The sample includes about 250,000 clones, over 75% of them seen just once. The sequenced sample consisted of PBMCs. The receptors originated from a woman in her sixties or seventies with lung cancer.

The CDR3 loop is CASSWAGVNQPQHF. Written as DNA, the CDR3 is TGTGCCAGCAGTTGGGCCGGCGTCAATCAGCCCCAGCATTTT. The V call is TRBV6-5, the J call TRBJ1-5; no reliable D call. This CDR3 is 14 amino acids long. The V gene's germline CDR1 is MNHEY and CDR2 SVGAGI. The V and J ends lost 4 bases and 3 bases respectively, with 10 bases between them.

The CDR3 spells CASVPLPGELFF. The CDR3 DNA is TGTGCCAGCGTTCCACTTCCCGGGGAGCTGTTTTTT. The V call is TRBV2, the J call TRBJ2-2; D is unresolved. The CDR3 spans 12 residues. Germline CDR1 SNHLY, CDR2 FYNNEI. V shed 8 bases and J shed 6 bases, with 10 bases lying between them.

This clone was seen a few times. This rearrangement joins TRBV27 to TRBJ1-1; D perhaps matches TRBD1 (6 bases). V was pared by 1 base and J by 6 bases, with 9 bases between. This CDR3 region has 13 residues. CDR1 is MNHEY, CDR2 SMNVEV, per germline (reference sequence). The CDR3 spells CASSLWGGPEAFF. The DNA for the CDR3 is TGTGCCAGCAGTTTATGGGGGGGGCCTGAAGCTTTCTTT.

This clone was recorded only once. This specimen includes other DNA sequences encoding the same CDR3. The V call is TRBV5-6, the J call TRBJ2-3; unclear D gene. The V and J ends lost 4 bases and 1 base respectively, with 4 bases between them. This CDR3 region has 12 residues. Germline CDR1 reads SGHDT; CDR2 reads YYEEEE. CDR3 residues: CASSPGTDTQYF. CDR3 bases: TGTGCCAGCAGCCCAGGCACAGATACGCAGTATTTT.

The chain combines TRBV6-5 with TRBJ1-4; maybe TRBD1 (6 bases). This CDR3 is 15 amino acids long. Trimming left V 0 bases short and J 5 bases short, with 10 bases between. CDR1 MNHEY and CDR2 SVGAGI come from the germline V gene. DNA of the CDR3: TGTGCCAGCAGTTACTCGACTACAGGGAATGAAAAACTGTTTTTT. Amino acid sequence: CASSYSTTGNEKLFF.

The V and J genes are TRBV4-1 and TRBJ2-3; D call uncertain. V was cut by 0 bases and J by 0 bases, with 10 bases left in between. Germline V gene data show CDR1 as MGHRA and CDR2 as YSYEKL. This CDR3 region has 16 residues. Here the CDR3 reads CASSQDRTASTDTQYF. The CDR3 region has the DNA TGCGCCAGCAGCCAAGATCGAACAGCAAGCACAGATACGCAGTATTTT.

The CDR3 loop is CASSLSTGGRSPLHF. In DNA form, the CDR3 reads TGTGCCAGCAGCTTGAGCACAGGGGGTAGGTCACCCCTCCACTTT. The chain recombines TRBV5-6 with TRBJ1-6; 8 bases match TRBD1. Germline V gives CDR1 SGHDT, CDR2 YYEEEE. CDR3 size: 15 residues. The V gene end was trimmed by 1 base and the J gene end by 10 bases; junction bases not matched to a gene: 7.

The rearrangement links TRBV19 to TRBJ1-5; 7 bases align to TRBD1. Germline V lookup: CDR1 LNHDA, CDR2 SQIVND (reference sequence). V was pared by 7 bases and J by 2 bases, with 8 bases of the junction left unmatched. This CDR3 has 15 amino acids. The chain's CDR3 is CASMGEGAGNQPQHF. The CDR3 nucleotides are TGTGCCAGTATGGGGGAGGGGGCCGGCAATCAGCCCCAGCATTTT.

There are a few counts of this clone. The CDR3 protein is CASSVRTDNQPQHF. The CDR3 region has the DNA TGTGCCAGCAGTGTGAGGACCGATAATCAGCCCCAGCATTTT. V usage is TRBV2 and J usage is TRBJ1-5, with unresolved D. The germline CDR1 and CDR2 sequences are SNHLY and FYNNEI. CDR3 length: 14 residues. V lost 4 bases and J 4 bases, leaving 11 bases between the germline ends.